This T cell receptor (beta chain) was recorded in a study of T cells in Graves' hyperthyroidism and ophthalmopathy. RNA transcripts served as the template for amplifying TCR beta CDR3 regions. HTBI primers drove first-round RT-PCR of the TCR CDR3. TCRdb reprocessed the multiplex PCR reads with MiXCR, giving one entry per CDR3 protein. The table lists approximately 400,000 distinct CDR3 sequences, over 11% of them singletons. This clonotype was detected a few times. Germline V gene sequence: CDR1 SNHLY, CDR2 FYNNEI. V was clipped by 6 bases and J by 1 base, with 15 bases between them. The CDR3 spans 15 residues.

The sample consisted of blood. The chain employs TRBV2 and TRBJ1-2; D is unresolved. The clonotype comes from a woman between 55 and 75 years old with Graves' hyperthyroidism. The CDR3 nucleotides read TGTGCCAGCAGGACCTTTTTAGGTCGTAACTATGGCTACACCTTC. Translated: CASRTFLGRNYGYTF.